One sample yielded the 30 T cell receptor beta chains listed below, sequenced in a study of blood T cell repertoires in COVID-19. Data came from immunoSEQ multiplex PCR; TCRdb stores just in-frame clones and leaves some out. The repertoire holds 110,000 or so clones, around 78% seen once, with 15% to 20% in the top ten. Sequencing was carried out using peripheral blood. The receptors come from a woman in her fifties or sixties with acute or convalescent COVID-19.

The J gene is TRBJ2-7, the V gene TRBV7-2; D is perhaps TRBD2 (7 bases). Trimming pared 7 bases from V and 0 bases from J, leaving 16 bases between. The CDR3 extends over 15 amino acids. Germline V CDR1 and CDR2: SGHTA, FQGNSA. The CDR3 DNA reads as TGTGCCAGCAACCAAGGGGGGAGGGGCTCCTACGAGCAGTACTTC. Protein: CASNQGGRGSYEQYF. Based on the CDR3 plus reference TRBV7-2 and TRBJ2-7, the full variable domain is GAGVSQSPSNKVTEKGKDVELRCDPISGHTALYWYRQSLGQGLEFLIYFQGNSAPDKSGLPSDRFSAERTGGSVSTLTIQRTQQEDSAVYLCASNQGGRGSYEQYFGPGTRLTVT.

This rearrangement joins TRBV4-3 to TRBJ2-7; possibly TRBD2 for D (6 bases). Germline V gene data show CDR1 as LGHNA and CDR2 as YSLEER. The CDR3 has 15 residues. V was trimmed by 0 bases and J by 6 bases, leaving 15 bases between them. The DNA of the CDR3 is TGCGCCAGCAGCCAAGATACACGCACTAGCTCCGAGCAGTACTTC. Translated: CASSQDTRTSSEQYF.

The chain employs TRBV28 and TRBJ2-1; possibly TRBD2 for D (5 bases). CDR3 size: 12 residues. The V and J ends lost 6 bases and 15 bases respectively, with 18 bases between them. The germline V gene has CDR1 MDHEN and CDR2 SYDVKM. The CDR3: CASRPTPGLPFF. CDR3 bases: TGTGCCAGCAGACCCACACCCGGACTCCCGTTCTTC.

The rearrangement joins TRBV21-1 to TRBJ2-5; the table's D call, TRBD2, was not checked against the DNA. TRBV21-1 is flagged as a pseudogene. The CDR3 has 17 amino acids. The CDR3 sequence: CASSKEPSGETQETQYF. CDR3 nucleotide sequence: TGTGCCAGCAGCAAAGAGCCAAGCGGGGAAACCCAAGAGACCCAGTACTTC.

The chain has TRBV6-4 and TRBJ1-6; tentative D call: TRBD1 (6 bases). V dropped 6 bases and J dropped 7 bases, with 10 bases sitting between them. The CDR3 sequence is 13 residues long. Germline CDR1 reads MRHNA; CDR2 reads SNTAGT. CDR3 in amino acids: CASSLQGNSPLHF. The CDR3 DNA reads as TGTGCCAGCAGCTTGCAGGGGAATTCACCCCTCCACTTT.

The genes are TRBV5-8 and TRBJ2-3; tentatively, D is TRBD2 (7 bases). Germline V gene data show CDR1 as SGHTS and CDR2 as YDEGEE. Trimming left V 3 bases short and J 2 bases short, with 16 bases between. The CDR3 runs 16 residues. This chain's CDR3 is CASSSRPAGATDTQYF. The CDR3 bases are TGTGCCAGCAGCTCACGGCCGGCGGGGGCCACAGATACGCAGTATTTT.

J is TRBJ1-6 and V is TRBV6-5; 7 bases fit TRBD1. Germline V gives CDR1 MNHEY, CDR2 SVGAGI. The CDR3 contains 14 residues. Trimming cost V 7 bases and J 6 bases; bases outside gene matches: 6. CDR3 region: CASIRDSTNSPLHF. The DNA of the CDR3 is TGTGCCAGCATTCGGGACAGTACTAATTCACCCCTCCACTTT.

The chain joins TRBV5-1 to TRBJ1-5, with 9 bases identical to TRBD1. The CDR3 spans 14 residues. Germline CDR1 is SGHRS and CDR2 is YFSETQ. V lost 3 bases and J lost 8; bases outside the gene matches: 6. CDR3 residues: CASSSGTGREPQHF. The CDR3 nucleotides are TGCGCCAGCAGCTCCGGGACAGGGAGAGAGCCCCAGCATTTT.

The V call is TRBV11-2, the J call TRBJ1-1; a possible D gene is TRBD1 (5 bases). The CDR3 extends over 15 amino acids. The germline V gene has CDR1 SGHAT and CDR2 FQNNGV. Trimming pared 5 bases from V and 1 base from J, leaving 14 bases between. The chain's CDR3 is CASSLRQIPNTEAFF. The CDR3 DNA reads TGTGCCAGCAGCCTCAGACAGATCCCGAACACTGAAGCTTTCTTT.

This clone appeared a few times. This sequence joins TRBV19 and TRBJ1-2, with 7 bases aligning to TRBD1. Trimming at V came to 7 bases and at J to 3 bases, leaving 8 bases not matched to a gene. The germline V gene encodes CDR1 LNHDA and CDR2 SQIVND (reference sequence). This CDR3 region has 14 residues. The CDR3 DNA reads TGTGCCAGTAACCGACAGGGACGGGACTATGGCTACACCTTC. It encodes CASNRQGRDYGYTF.

As for this clone: The same CDR3 arises from other DNA sequences in this sample as well. The chain is built from TRBV5-1 and TRBJ2-1; TRBD1 aligns across 7 bases. Germline-derived CDR1 and CDR2 are SGHRS and YFSETQ. The CDR3 consists of 15 residues. Germline trimming cut 4 bases from V and 0 bases from J; bases unmatched to any gene: 4. The CDR3 here is CASSPSGGSYNEQFF. As DNA, the CDR3 is TGCGCCAGCAGCCCGTCAGGGGGCTCCTACAATGAGCAGTTCTTC.

This clone turned up a few times. The chain carries TRBV11-2 and TRBJ2-7; D possibly corresponds to TRBD1 (6 bases). Germline CDR1 reads SGHAT; CDR2 reads FQNNGV. CDR3 length equals 16 residues. The V gene lost 0 bases and the J gene lost 2 bases, with 14 bases spanning the gap. CDR3: CASSLEVGTSTYEQYF. CDR3 sequence (DNA): TGTGCCAGCAGCTTAGAGGTCGGGACATCCACCTACGAGCAGTACTTC.

V and J are TRBV5-3 and TRBJ1-3; D is undetermined. TRBV5-3 is known as an ORF, though its function is uncertain. The CDR3 totals 15 residues. The V gene lost 1 base and the J gene lost 1 base, with 9 bases spanning the gap. CDR3 residues: CARSLLGVSGNTIYF. CDR3 bases: TGTGCCAGAAGCTTGTTGGGAGTATCTGGAAACACCATATATTTT.

V and J are TRBV9 and TRBJ2-1; TRBD2 matches 9 bases. There are 13 residues in the CDR3. Germline CDR1 SGDLS, CDR2 YYNGEE. After removal of 3 bases from V and 5 bases from J, the junction contained 0 bases not matched to a gene. The CDR3 region is CASSGTSDNEQFF. The CDR3 DNA sequence: TGTGCCAGCAGCGGGACTAGCGACAATGAGCAGTTCTTC.

This clone was picked up one time. The chain carries TRBV14 and TRBJ1-1, with D unresolved. Germline lookup yields CDR1 SGHDN and CDR2 FVKESK. This CDR3 has 13 amino acids. The V end was cut by 4 bases, the J end by 11 bases, with 17 bases between. Here the CDR3 reads CASSRDLALEAFF. The CDR3 DNA reads as TGTGCCAGCAGCCGCGATTTAGCCCTGGAGGCTTTCTTT.

The chain carries TRBV7-3 and TRBJ2-7; possibly TRBD2 for D (6 bases). The ends were cut back, 0 bases at V and 3 bases at J, with 9 bases in the middle. Germline CDR1 and CDR2: SGHTA and FQGTGA. CDR3 length: 14 amino acids. CDR3 bases: TGTGCCAGCAGCTTAACGGGCGGGAACTACGAGCAGTACTTC. The encoded protein is CASSLTGGNYEQYF.

This clone was recorded a few times. This chain joins TRBV3-1 (or the pseudogene TRBV3-2) and TRBJ1-3, with unresolved D. Germline CDR1 LGHDT, CDR2 YNNKEL (reference sequence). With 0 bases removed from V and 5 bases from J, the gap between germline ends came to 8 bases. CDR3 length: 14 residues. CDR3 in amino acids: CASSQDTGRNTIYF. The CDR3 nucleotides are TGTGCCAGCAGCCAAGATACGGGGAGAAACACCATATATTTT.

The chain is built from TRBV27 and TRBJ2-7; 9 bases map to TRBD1. This CDR3 region has 14 residues. Germline trimming cut 8 bases from V and 3 bases from J; bases unmatched to any gene: 8. Per germline, CDR1 MNHEY and CDR2 SMNVEV (reference sequence). The CDR3 DNA reads as TGTGCCAGCCGAACTCGGACAGGGGACTACGAGCAGTACTTC. Protein product: CASRTRTGDYEQYF.

The chain couples TRBV7-9 to TRBJ1-5; D ambiguous. Trimming left V 4 bases short and J 4 bases short, with 11 bases between. The CDR3 length is 14 residues. The germline gives CDR1 SEHNR, CDR2 FQNEAQ (reference sequence). The CDR3 sequence is CASSSEDGNQPQHF. The CDR3 nucleotides are TGTGCCAGCAGCTCGGAGGACGGAAATCAGCCCCAGCATTTT.

The gene calls are TRBV5-5 and TRBJ2-4; D may be TRBD2 (6 bases). The CDR3 spans 15 residues. Trimming left V 4 bases short and J 3 bases short, with 14 bases between. The germline gives CDR1 SGHKS, CDR2 YYEKEE (reference sequence). The CDR3 loop reads CASSQAGSFKNIQYF. CDR3 nucleotides: TGTGCCAGCAGCCAGGCGGGAAGTTTCAAAAACATTCAGTACTTC.

The rearrangement uses TRBV28 and TRBJ1-2; D gene ambiguous. The CDR3 consists of 10 residues. The germline V and J ends were trimmed by 4 bases and 6 bases, with 3 bases remaining between them. CDR1 and CDR2 from the germline V gene are MDHEN and SYDVKM. The CDR3 DNA sequence: TGTGCCAGCAGTTCCAATGGCTACACCTTC. Its translation is CASSSNGYTF.

The rearrangement joins TRBV3-1 (or the pseudogene TRBV3-2) to TRBJ2-3, with 7 bases identical to TRBD2. The CDR3 has 16 residues. The V and J ends lost 5 bases and 5 bases, in that order; junction bases with no gene match: 13. From germline, CDR1 is LGHDT and CDR2 YNNKEL (reference sequence). DNA of the CDR3: TGTGCCAGCAGCGCGTCGAGGCCGACGGGAGGAGATACGCAGTATTTT. This sequence encodes CASSASRPTGGDTQYF.

This clone has a single count. The chain recombines TRBV9 with TRBJ2-1, with TRBD2 identical over 9 bases. V trimming: 1 base; J trimming: 9 bases; junction bases outside the gene matches: 8. The CDR3 consists of 15 residues. Germline lookup yields CDR1 SGDLS and CDR2 YYNGEE. Written as DNA, the CDR3 is TGTGCCAGCAGCGTAATCGGCGGGGGGGCACTTGAGCAGTTCTTC. This codes for CASSVIGGGALEQFF.

The V call is TRBV28, the J call TRBJ1-6; perhaps TRBD1 as D (5 bases). This CDR3 region has 15 residues. Between the trimmed V and J ends, which lost 6 bases and 7 bases, there was a span of 16 bases. Germline lookup yields CDR1 MDHEN and CDR2 SYDVKM. The DNA for the CDR3 is TGTGCCAGCAGGTCTCAGGGAATGGGGAATTCACCCCTCCACTTT. This codes for CASRSQGMGNSPLHF. Using reference TRBV28 and TRBJ1-6 for the parts outside the CDR3, the full variable domain is DVKVTQSSRYLVKRTGEKVFLECVQDMDHENMFWYRQDPGLGLRLIYFSYDVKMKEKGDIPEGYSVSREKKERFSLILESASTNQTSMYLCASRSQGMGNSPLHFGNGTRLTVT.

In this sample, this clone turned up once. The rearrangement links TRBV2 to TRBJ1-1; D ambiguous. V was pared by 9 bases and J by 1 base, with 15 bases between. Germline-derived CDR1 and CDR2 are SNHLY and FYNNEI. The CDR3 spans 14 residues. CDR3 protein: CARGGGPSNTEAFF. As DNA, the CDR3 is TGTGCCAGAGGAGGTGGTCCTTCGAACACTGAAGCTTTCTTT.

This clone was seen a handful of times. The V and J genes are TRBV2 and TRBJ2-1; D remains ambiguous. Germline V gene lookup returns CDR1 SNHLY and CDR2 FYNNEI. The CDR3 contains 12 residues. The ends were cut back, 8 bases at V and 10 bases at J, with 15 bases in the middle. The CDR3 region is CASRFEAPEQFF. CDR3 DNA: TGTGCCAGCCGGTTTGAGGCCCCAGAGCAGTTCTTC.

In this sample, this clone turned up a few times. V is TRBV6-5 and J is TRBJ2-7; no clear D gene. Germline V lookup: CDR1 MNHEY, CDR2 SVGAGI. CDR3 size: 13 residues. Trimming left V 0 bases short and J 6 bases short, with 9 bases between. Here the CDR3 DNA reads TGTGCCAGCAGTTACTCGGAGTTGGGCGAGCAGTACTTC. It is translated as CASSYSELGEQYF.

This chain links TRBV5-1 with TRBJ1-4; 10 bases align to TRBD1. The CDR3 has 14 residues. The J segment lost 8 bases and the V segment lost 3 bases, leaving 4 bases of the junction unmatched. Germline values: CDR1 SGHRS, CDR2 YFSETQ. The CDR3 DNA is TGCGCCAGCAGCTCCGGGACAGGGGAGGAAAAACTGTTTTTT. The encoded protein is CASSSGTGEEKLFF.

The chain couples TRBV6-1 to TRBJ2-3, with unresolved D. CDR1 is MNHNS, CDR2 SASEGT, per germline. The germline V and J ends were trimmed by 5 bases and 3 bases, with 12 bases remaining between them. This CDR3 comprises 14 residues. As DNA, the CDR3 is TGTGCCAGCAGTTGGTACAGTGGTACAGATACGCAGTATTTT. Amino acid sequence: CASSWYSGTDTQYF.

The chain links TRBV10-3 to TRBJ1-1, with D unresolved. This CDR3 contains 15 residues. Trimming took 7 bases from V and 0 from J, leaving 15 bases between them. Germline CDR1 and CDR2: ENHRY and SYGVKD. CDR3 amino acids: CAIKSEGTMNTEAFF. The DNA for the CDR3 is TGTGCCATCAAGTCCGAGGGTACAATGAACACTGAAGCTTTCTTT.